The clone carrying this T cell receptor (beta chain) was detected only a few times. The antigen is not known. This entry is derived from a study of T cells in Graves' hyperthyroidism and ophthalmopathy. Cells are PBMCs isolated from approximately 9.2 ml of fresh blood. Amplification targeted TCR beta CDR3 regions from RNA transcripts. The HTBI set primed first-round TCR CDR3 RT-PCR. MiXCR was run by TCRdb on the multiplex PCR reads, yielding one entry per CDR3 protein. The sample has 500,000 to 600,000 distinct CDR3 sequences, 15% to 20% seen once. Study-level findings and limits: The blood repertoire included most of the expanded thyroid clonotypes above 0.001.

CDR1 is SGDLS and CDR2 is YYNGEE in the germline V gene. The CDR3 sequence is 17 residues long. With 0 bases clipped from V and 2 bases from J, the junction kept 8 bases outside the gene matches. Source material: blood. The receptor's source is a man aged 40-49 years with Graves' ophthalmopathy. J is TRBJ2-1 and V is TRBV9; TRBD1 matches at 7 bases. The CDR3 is CASSVVGVQGAYNEQFF. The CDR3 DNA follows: TGTGCCAGCAGCGTAGTAGGGGTCCAGGGGGCCTACAATGAGCAGTTCTTC.